The subject of this entry is one T cell receptor (beta chain). This sample stems from a study of Ad26.COV2.S vaccination and SARS-CoV-2 variants. CDR1 is ENHRY and CDR2 is SYGVKD in the germline V gene. There are 16 residues in the CDR3. V gave up 1 base and J gave up 8 bases, with 20 bases separating them. Some clones are missing from TCRdb's copy, which holds only in-frame ones; the method was immunoSEQ multiplex PCR. The sample includes some 350,000 clones, about 90% of them seen just once. The chain uses TRBV10-3 and TRBJ1-2, with D tentatively TRBD1 (6 bases). Sequencing was performed on peripheral blood, taken after recovery from COVID-19. The clonotype was recovered from a human donor who had recovered from COVID-19. The CDR3, as DNA: TGTGCCATCAGTGAGTACAGCGGGGGCGCCCCGGACGGCTACACCTTC. Its translation is CAISEYSGGAPDGYTF.